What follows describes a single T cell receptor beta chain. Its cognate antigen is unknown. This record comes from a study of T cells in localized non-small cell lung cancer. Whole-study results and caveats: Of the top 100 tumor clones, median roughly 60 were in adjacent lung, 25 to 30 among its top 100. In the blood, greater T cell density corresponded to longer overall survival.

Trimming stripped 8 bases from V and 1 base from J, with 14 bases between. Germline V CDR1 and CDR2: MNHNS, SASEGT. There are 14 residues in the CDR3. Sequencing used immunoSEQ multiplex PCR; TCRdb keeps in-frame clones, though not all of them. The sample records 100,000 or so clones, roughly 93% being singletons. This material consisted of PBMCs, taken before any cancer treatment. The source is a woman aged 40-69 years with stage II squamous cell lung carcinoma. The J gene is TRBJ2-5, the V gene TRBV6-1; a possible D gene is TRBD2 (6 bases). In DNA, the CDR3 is TGTGCCAGCTCGCAAAGTAGCGGCCAAGAGACCCAGTACTTC. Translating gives CASSQSSGQETQYF.